This T cell receptor (beta chain) was recorded in a study of blood T cell repertoires in COVID-19 (dated by TCRdb to 2020 to 2022). Broadly, across the study: Samples from collaborators originated in the United States, Italy and Spain and spanned both the acute and convalescent phases of COVID-19. Samples came from the ongoing ImmuneRACE study (first 160 participants) plus 1,254 subjects from 6 global collaborators. The dataset comprised deeply sampled blood TCRbeta repertoires from subjects exposed to, actively infected with, or recovered from COVID-19. Where available, HLA class I and class II types were taken from metadata supplied by the sample provider and were not determined by assay-based typing. Sample metadata almost always included a de-identified subject ID, COVID-19 status, age in years and sex. The repertoires were released in a freely available public database meant as a resource for research on the immune response to SARS-CoV-2. The prospective study material was composed of cDNA or gDNA derived from T cells, B-cell-depleted T cells, or PBMCs. Broad study findings and their caveats: The quantity of clinical and demographic metadata differed by source and by participant and was supplied without curation.

On this clone itself: There is no known antigen for this receptor. There are no base qualities to consult, and no much larger clone falls within one base.

The immunoSEQ Assay, a bias-controlled multiplex PCR, was used to amplify TCRbeta CDR3 regions from genomic DNA. As for how the authors treated the data: Nucleated cell counts per sample were estimated from amplification of reference gene primers within the assay. To quantify the absolute abundance of each unique TCRbeta CDR3 rearrangement, sequence reads were collapsed and filtered. For each sample, productive Simpson clonality was calculated as the square root of Simpson's diversity index over productive rearrangements. The immuneACCESS repertoire file appears here via TCRdb, limited to in-frame rearrangements. These files lack a portion of the clones; in checked studies, under half of the deficit traces to unresolved V genes, and the cause of the others is not known. That table gives V, J and clone size, and the DNA gave D and trimming. The sample has about 110,000 clones on record, under 85% of them singletons. Around 14% of the sample belongs to the ten largest clones.

The collaborating institutions used their own protocols to collect whole blood in K2EDTA tubes. For TCRbeta analysis, collaborator samples were shipped as frozen whole blood, as isolated PBMCs, or as DNA extracted from either sample type. V is reduced by 1 base and J by 1 base, leaving a spacing of 10 bases between them. Inclusive of the bounding cysteine and phenylalanine, the CDR3 is 15 residues long. Only the CDR3 DNA is retained, 45 bases long and in frame from the first base. From a lookup of the germline V gene (reference sequence), CDR1 and CDR2 are LNHNV and YYDKDF. The sample consisted of peripheral blood. The sequence came from an older woman with acute or convalescent COVID-19. This sequence uses TRBV15 and TRBJ1-1; the D gene lacks a confident call. The CDR3 region reads CATSRAPGTNTEAFF. DNA sequence: TGTGCCACCAGCAGAGCTCCGGGAACGAACACTGAAGCTTTCTTT.